Below are 18 T cell receptor beta chains sequenced from a single sample in a study of regulatory T cells in long-lasting Graves disease. Construction of the TCR beta libraries employed iRepertoire HTBI primers in conjunction with Arm-PCR of CDR3 regions. TCRdb re-analysed the multiplex PCR reads in MiXCR, keeping a single row per CDR3 protein. The repertoire holds more than 650,000 distinct CDR3 sequences, with about 30% as singletons. Specified time point: persistent/refractory GD, antithyroid drugs over 5 years with positive TRAb. Extracted PBMC RNA gave rise to the TCR library. The sample in question was peripheral blood mononuclear cells (PBMCs), obtained when the disease was refractory, from a patient treated with antithyroid drugs. The origin of the receptors is a female donor with Graves disease.

A word on this clonotype: A much larger clone lies one base from this, so it may be a read error. The chain couples TRBV28 to TRBJ1-1, with D unclear. CDR3 length equals 15 residues. CDR1 is MDHEN and CDR2 is SYDVKM in the germline V gene. The CDR3 DNA follows: TGTGCCAGCAGCAATTTTGGGAACATGAACACTGAAGCTCTCTTT. This translates into CASSNFGNMNTEALF.

This chain links TRBV28 with TRBJ1-5; the D is unclear. This CDR3 region has 19 residues. Germline V gene data show CDR1 as MDHEN and CDR2 as SYDVKM. V lost 5 bases, J lost 0 bases, and 23 bases lay in between. The CDR3 nucleotides read TGTGCCAGCAGTGAATTGGCGTTCCCCCCCTATTATAGCAATCAGCCCCAGCATTTT. Translating it yields CASSELAFPPYYSNQPQHF.

This chain links TRBV28 with TRBJ1-5; TRBD1 matches at 10 bases. The V gene's germline CDR1 is MDHEN and CDR2 SYDVKM. The junction had 7 bases not matched to a gene; V was cut back by 5 bases and J by 6 bases. The CDR3 sequence is 15 residues long. CDR3 DNA sequence: TGTGCCAGCAGTCACGGACAGGGGGTATTTCAGCCCCAGCATTTT. It translates to CASSHGQGVFQPQHF.

J is TRBJ1-2 and V is TRBV7-8, with a weak D call TRBD1 (5 bases). The CDR3 contains 17 residues. The germline CDR1 and CDR2 sequences are SGHVS and FQNEAQ. Deletions cut 5 bases from V and 0 bases from J, with 19 bases between. CDR3 sequence (DNA): TGTGCCAGCAGCGTCGTTATGACAGTCACGGCTAACTATGGCTACACCTTC. Protein: CASSVVMTVTANYGYTF. Drawing the rest from reference TRBV7-8 and TRBJ1-2, the complete variable domain is GAGVSQSPRYKVAKRGQDVALRCDPISGHVSLFWYQQALGQGPEFLTYFQNEAQLDKSGLPSDRFFAERPEGSVSTLKIQRTQQEDSAVYLCASSVVMTVTANYGYTFGSGTRLTVV.

The chain uses TRBV4-2 and TRBJ1-1; the D gene is possibly TRBD1 (5 bases). Trimming removed 3 bases at V and 0 bases at J, with 11 bases between. CDR1 and CDR2 from the germline V gene are LGHNA and YNFKEQ. CDR3 length: 15 residues. CDR3 sequence: CASSHTGPMNTEAFF. The CDR3 nucleotides are TGTGCCAGCAGCCACACGGGACCTATGAACACTGAAGCTTTCTTT.

The rearrangement joins TRBV12-3 or TRBV12-4 to TRBJ2-7; TRBD2 matches 7 bases. This CDR3 is built from 15 residues. V dropped 9 bases and J dropped 2; count of bases not matched to a gene: 13. CDR3 sequence: CASTDMGGGTYEQYF. In nucleotides, the CDR3 is TGTGCCAGTACTGACATGGGGGGGGGAACCTACGAGCAGTACTTC.

The V gene is TRBV28, the J gene TRBJ2-5, with D possibly being TRBD1 (6 bases). Per the germline V gene, CDR1 is MDHEN and CDR2 is SYDVKM. This CDR3 is built from 15 residues. V gave up 4 bases and J gave up 0 bases, with 12 bases separating them. CDR3 DNA: TGTGCCAGCAGTTCGTTTAGGGACAACCAAGAGACCCAGTACTTC. Amino acids: CASSSFRDNQETQYF.

At least ten counts were recorded for this clonotype. The CDR3 spells CASSLRGLAGAHEQYF. The DNA of the CDR3 is TGTGCCAGCAGTTTGAGGGGACTAGCGGGAGCCCACGAGCAGTACTTC. This chain connects TRBV27 to TRBJ2-7, with 14 positions matching TRBD2. This CDR3 spans 16 amino acids. V shed 3 bases and J 5 bases; nucleotides not matched to a gene: 6. The V gene's germline CDR1 is MNHEY and CDR2 SMNVEV (reference sequence).

This clonotype was observed a handful of times. The chain employs TRBV2 and TRBJ1-3; no reliable D call. The CDR3 extends over 14 amino acids. With 2 bases removed from V and 2 bases from J, the gap between germline ends came to 7 bases. Germline CDR1 reads SNHLY; CDR2 reads FYNNEI. The CDR3 spells CASSEPGTGNTIYF. The CDR3 DNA sequence: TGTGCCAGCAGTGAACCGGGTACTGGAAACACCATATATTTT.

The chain has TRBV12-3 or TRBV12-4 and TRBJ2-7, with D possibly being TRBD1 (6 bases). Trimming removed 5 bases from V and 5 bases from J, with 25 bases in between. This CDR3 region has 17 residues. The CDR3 bases are TGTGCCAGCAGTAGGCATGCGCTGGGGGCGTTGGAGCACGAGCAGTACTTC. Translated, it gives CASSRHALGALEHEQYF.

Many counts were recorded for this clonotype. This chain links TRBV28 with TRBJ2-5; D unresolved. CDR1 is MDHEN and CDR2 is SYDVKM in the germline V gene. The CDR3 spans 13 residues. V gave up 4 bases and J gave up 2 bases, with 8 bases separating them. The CDR3, as DNA: TGTGCCAGCAGTTACGTGGGTCAAGAGACCCAGTACTTC. Residues: CASSYVGQETQYF. Drawing the rest from reference TRBV28 and TRBJ2-5, the complete variable domain is DVKVTQSSRYLVKRTGEKVFLECVQDMDHENMFWYRQDPGLGLRLIYFSYDVKMKEKGDIPEGYSVSREKKERFSLILESASTNQTSMYLCASSYVGQETQYFGPGTRLLVL.

The chain couples TRBV7-6 to TRBJ2-3, with TRBD2 matching over 14 bases. The V and J ends lost 5 bases and 0 bases, in that order; junction bases with no gene match: 7. The CDR3 runs 18 residues. Germline V gene sequence: CDR1 SGHVS, CDR2 FNYEAQ. The CDR3 nucleotides read TGTGCCAGCAGCCTGGGACTAGCGGGAGCCACTAGCACAGATACGCAGTATTTT. The encoded protein is CASSLGLAGATSTDTQYF.

Notes on this clonotype: One end of the junction fails to match germline, which may point to a read error. The rearrangement uses TRBV30 and TRBJ1-1; D not resolved. Per the germline V gene, CDR1 is GTSNPN and CDR2 is SVGIG (reference sequence). The CDR3 totals 12 residues. The CDR3 coding sequence is TGTGCCCGGAGTAGAGTGAACACTGAAGCTTTCTTT. The encoded protein is CARSRVNTEAFF.

The chain couples TRBV6-4 to TRBJ2-7; a possible D gene is TRBD1 (6 bases). The CDR3 contains 17 residues. CDR1 is MRHNA and CDR2 is SNTAGT in the germline V gene. Deletions cut 4 bases from V and 6 bases from J, with 25 bases between. The CDR3 DNA sequence: TGTGCCAGCAGTGGCCCCTATTCAGGACAGAGGTCCCTCGAGCAGTACTTC. It codes for CASSGPYSGQRSLEQYF.

This chain uses TRBV19 with TRBJ2-7; perhaps TRBD1 as D (5 bases). Trimming left V 5 bases short and J 5 bases short, with 10 bases between. Germline assignment: CDR1 LNHDA and CDR2 SQIVND (reference sequence). The CDR3 sequence is 12 residues long. The DNA of the CDR3 is TGTGCCAGTAGTCAGGGTACCGACGAGCAGTACTTC. It is translated as CASSQGTDEQYF.

The chain uses TRBV7-3 and TRBJ1-1, with 8 bases matching TRBD1. Germline-derived CDR1 and CDR2 are SGHTA and FQGTGA. CDR3 length: 16 residues. The V gene end was trimmed by 5 bases and the J gene end by 1 base; junction bases not matched to a gene: 9. CDR3 sequence (DNA): TGTGCCAGCAGCCGTGACAGGGGAGAGGGGAACACTGAAGCTTTCTTT. It encodes CASSRDRGEGNTEAFF.

This clonotype was counted only a few times. This chain joins TRBV20-1 and TRBJ2-2; D remains ambiguous. The CDR3 is made up of 16 amino acids. Trimming pared 6 bases from V and 6 bases from J, leaving 23 bases between. CDR1 is DFQATT and CDR2 is SNEGSKA in the germline V gene (reference sequence). CDR3 sequence: CSAQTVRATRPGELFF. CDR3 nucleotide sequence: TGCAGTGCCCAAACAGTCCGGGCCACCCGGCCCGGGGAGCTGTTTTTT.

This chain joins TRBV7-8 and TRBJ1-5; D perhaps matches TRBD1 (5 bases). V was clipped by 4 bases and J by 1 base, with 20 bases between them. Per germline, CDR1 SGHVS and CDR2 FQNEAQ. The CDR3 length is 18 residues. CDR3 sequence reads: CASSWITQGFSSNQPQHF. In nucleotides, the CDR3 is TGTGCCAGCAGCTGGATTACGCAGGGTTTTTCGAGCAATCAGCCCCAGCATTTT.